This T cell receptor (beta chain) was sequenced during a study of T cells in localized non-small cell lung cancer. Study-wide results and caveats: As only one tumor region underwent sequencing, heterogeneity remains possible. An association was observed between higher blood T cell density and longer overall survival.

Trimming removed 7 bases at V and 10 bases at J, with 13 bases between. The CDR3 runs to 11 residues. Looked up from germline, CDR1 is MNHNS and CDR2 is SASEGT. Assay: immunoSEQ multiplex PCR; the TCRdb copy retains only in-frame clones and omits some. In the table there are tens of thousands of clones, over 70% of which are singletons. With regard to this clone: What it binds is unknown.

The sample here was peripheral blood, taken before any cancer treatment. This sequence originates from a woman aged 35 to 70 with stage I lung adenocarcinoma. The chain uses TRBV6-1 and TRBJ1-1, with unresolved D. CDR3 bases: TGTGCCAGCACGGTGGGGAGAGGAGCTTTCTTT. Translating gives CASTVGRGAFF.